This T cell receptor (beta chain) stems from a study of blood T cell repertoires in COVID-19. Study-wide context: Both acute and convalescent COVID-19 samples were obtained from the United States, Italy and Spain. T cells, B-cell-depleted T cells, or PBMCs supplied cDNA or gDNA.

Per the authors' pipeline: For nucleated cells, counts were estimated from reference gene primer amplification. Assay: immunoSEQ multiplex PCR; the TCRdb copy retains only in-frame clones and omits some. V, J and clone size are those of that table, while D and trimming were read from the DNA. The sample yields about 33,000 clones, about four fifths seen once. The receptor comes from a man older than 75 with acute or convalescent COVID-19. Sequenced: peripheral blood.

The CDR3 nucleotides are TGTGCCAGTAGTAGAAGGGGAGGGGAGACCCAGTACTTC. It translates to CASSRRGGETQYF. The chain employs TRBV19 and TRBJ2-5, with 7 bases matching TRBD2. The germline V gene has CDR1 LNHDA and CDR2 SQIVND (reference sequence). V was clipped by 4 bases and J by 5 bases; unmatched bases: 4. CDR3 length equals 13 residues.